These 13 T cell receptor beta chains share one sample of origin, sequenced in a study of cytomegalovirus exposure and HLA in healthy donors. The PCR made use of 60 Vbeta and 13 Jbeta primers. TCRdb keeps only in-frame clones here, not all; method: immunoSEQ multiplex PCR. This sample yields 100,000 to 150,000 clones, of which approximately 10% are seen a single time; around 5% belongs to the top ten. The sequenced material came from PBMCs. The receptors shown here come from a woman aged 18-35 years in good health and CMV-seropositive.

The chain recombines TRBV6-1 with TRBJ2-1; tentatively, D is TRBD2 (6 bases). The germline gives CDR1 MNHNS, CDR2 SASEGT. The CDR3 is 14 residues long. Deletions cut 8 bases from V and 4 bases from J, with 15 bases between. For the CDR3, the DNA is TGTGCCAGCGCCGCTTGGCGGGAATACAATGAGCAGTTCTTC. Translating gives CASAAWREYNEQFF.

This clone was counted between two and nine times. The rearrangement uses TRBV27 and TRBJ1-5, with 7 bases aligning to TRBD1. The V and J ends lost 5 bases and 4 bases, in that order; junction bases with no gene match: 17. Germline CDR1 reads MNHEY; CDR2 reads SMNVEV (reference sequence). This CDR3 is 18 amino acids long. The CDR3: CASSQNIGKTGHNQPQHF. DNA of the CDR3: TGTGCCAGCAGTCAAAACATCGGCAAGACAGGGCATAATCAGCCCCAGCATTTT.

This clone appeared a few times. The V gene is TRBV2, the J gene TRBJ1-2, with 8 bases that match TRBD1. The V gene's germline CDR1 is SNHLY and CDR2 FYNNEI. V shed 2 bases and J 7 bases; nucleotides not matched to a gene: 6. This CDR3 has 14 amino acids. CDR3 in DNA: TGTGCCAGCAGTGAAAGGCAGGGGGCGACTGGCTACACCTTC. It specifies CASSERQGATGYTF.

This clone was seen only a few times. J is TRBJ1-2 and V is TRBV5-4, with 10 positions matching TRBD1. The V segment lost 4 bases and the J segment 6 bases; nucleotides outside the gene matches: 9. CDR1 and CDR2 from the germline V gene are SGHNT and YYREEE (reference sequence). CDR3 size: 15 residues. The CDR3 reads CASSDRGRVGHGYTF. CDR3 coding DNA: TGTGCCAGCAGCGACAGGGGGCGGGTAGGACATGGCTACACCTTC.

The CDR3 bases are TGTGCCAGTAGTATGGTGAGGGGGCGAGGCAATGAGCAGTTCTTC. It codes for CASSMVRGRGNEQFF. J is TRBJ2-1 and V is TRBV19; 7 nucleotides line up with TRBD1. Losses at the gene ends were 3 bases for V and 6 bases for J; bases not matched to a gene: 8. The CDR3 has 15 residues. The germline gives CDR1 LNHDA, CDR2 SQIVND (reference sequence).

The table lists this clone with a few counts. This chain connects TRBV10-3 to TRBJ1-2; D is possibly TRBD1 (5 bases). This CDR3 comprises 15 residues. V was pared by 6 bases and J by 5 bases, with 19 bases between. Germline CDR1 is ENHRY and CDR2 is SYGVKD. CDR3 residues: CAISPSFGGEYGYTF. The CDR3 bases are TGTGCCATCAGCCCCTCGTTTGGGGGGGAGTATGGCTACACCTTC.

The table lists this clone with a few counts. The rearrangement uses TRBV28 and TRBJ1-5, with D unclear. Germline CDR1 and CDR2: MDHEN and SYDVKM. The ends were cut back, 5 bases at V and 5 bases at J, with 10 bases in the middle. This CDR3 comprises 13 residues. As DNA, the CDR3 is TGTGCCAGCAGTCCTAGACCCGATCAGCCCCAGCATTTT. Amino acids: CASSPRPDQPQHF. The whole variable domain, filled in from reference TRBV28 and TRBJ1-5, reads DVKVTQSSRYLVKRTGEKVFLECVQDMDHENMFWYRQDPGLGLRLIYFSYDVKMKEKGDIPEGYSVSREKKERFSLILESASTNQTSMYLCASSPRPDQPQHFGDGTRLSIL.

CDR3 nucleotides: TGTGCCAGCACCCACGGGGGTTACTCCTACGAGCAGTACTTC. Its translation: CASTHGGYSYEQYF. The rearrangement joins TRBV13 to TRBJ2-7; a weak D match, TRBD2 (6 bases). The CDR3 totals 14 residues. CDR1 is PRHDT, CDR2 FYEKMQ, per germline (reference sequence). V gave up 7 bases and J gave up 0 bases, with 13 bases separating them.

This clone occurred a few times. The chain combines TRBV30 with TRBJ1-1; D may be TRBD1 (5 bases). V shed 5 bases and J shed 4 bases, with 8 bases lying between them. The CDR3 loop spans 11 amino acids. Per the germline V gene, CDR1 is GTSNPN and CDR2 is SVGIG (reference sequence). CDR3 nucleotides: TGTGCCTGGGGCCAGGGCACTGAAGCTTTCTTT. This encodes CAWGQGTEAFF.

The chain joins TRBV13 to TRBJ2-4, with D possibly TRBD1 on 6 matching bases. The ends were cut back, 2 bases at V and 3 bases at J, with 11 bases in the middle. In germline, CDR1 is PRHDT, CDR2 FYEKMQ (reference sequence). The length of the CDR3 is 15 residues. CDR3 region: CASSLREGGKNIQYF. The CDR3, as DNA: TGTGCCAGCAGCTTAAGGGAAGGGGGCAAAAACATTCAGTACTTC.

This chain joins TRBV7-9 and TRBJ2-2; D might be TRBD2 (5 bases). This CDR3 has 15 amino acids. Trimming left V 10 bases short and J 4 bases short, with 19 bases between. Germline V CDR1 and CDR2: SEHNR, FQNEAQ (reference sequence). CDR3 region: CATHPGSGGTGELFF. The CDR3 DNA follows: TGTGCCACCCACCCAGGATCCGGAGGCACCGGGGAGCTGTTTTTT.

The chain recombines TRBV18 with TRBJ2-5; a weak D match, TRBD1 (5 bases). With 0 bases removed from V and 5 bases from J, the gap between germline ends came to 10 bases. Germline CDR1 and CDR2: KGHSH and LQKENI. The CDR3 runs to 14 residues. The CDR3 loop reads CASSPPRGGETQYF. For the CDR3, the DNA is TGTGCCAGCTCACCACCTAGGGGCGGCGAGACCCAGTACTTC.

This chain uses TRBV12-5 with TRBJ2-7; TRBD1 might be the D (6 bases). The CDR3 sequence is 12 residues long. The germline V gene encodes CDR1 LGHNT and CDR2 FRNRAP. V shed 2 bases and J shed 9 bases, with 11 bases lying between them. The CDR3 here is CASGLSTGGQYF. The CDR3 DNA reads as TGTGCTAGTGGTTTGTCGACAGGAGGGCAGTACTTC.